There are many counts of the clone carrying this T cell receptor (beta chain). This specimen belongs to a study of T cells in Graves' hyperthyroidism and ophthalmopathy. The CDR3 covers 18 residues. V shed 5 bases and J 0 bases; nucleotides not matched to a gene: 7. Germline CDR1 reads SGDLS; CDR2 reads YYNGEE. Amplification of TCR beta CDR3 regions was performed using RNA transcripts as template. TCR CDR3 underwent first-round RT-PCR with the HTBI primer set. TCRdb passed the multiplex PCR reads through MiXCR, listing each CDR3 protein once. The sample has about 590,000 distinct CDR3 sequences; approximately 14% are singletons.

This sequence originates from a woman under 30 with Graves' ophthalmopathy. The specimen sequenced was blood. The rearrangement joins TRBV9 to TRBJ2-1; 14 positions agree with TRBD2. CDR3 DNA: TGTGCCAGCAGTTTAGGGACTAGCGGGAGAAGCTCCTACAATGAGCAGTTCTTC. Encoded protein: CASSLGTSGRSSYNEQFF.